The 32 T cell receptor beta chains below come from one sample, sequenced in a study of T cell responses to AZD1222 COVID-19 vaccine (dated by TCRdb to the early 2020s). In the paper's terms, the time point label means: baseline before first vaccination. Libraries were constructed by the immunoSEQ multiplex PCR assay. TCRdb holds this immuneACCESS table with in-frame rearrangements only. Some clones are missing; in checked studies, unresolved V genes explain under half, and the rest has no known cause. For this sample the table gives about 81,000 clones, of which 92% were detected only once. Clones ranked in the top ten supply 5% to 6.5% of the sample. The material sequenced was peripheral blood, taken on day 0 of AZD1222 vaccination. These receptors were obtained from an adult in good health.

This rearrangement joins TRBV6-5 to TRBJ2-7, with D uncertain. The CDR3 totals 14 residues. CDR1 and CDR2 (germline): MNHEY, SVGAGI. The V end lost 8 bases, the J end lost 1 base, and 15 bases lay between the germline ends. Here the CDR3 DNA reads TGTGCCAGCTCCCCTTATATGGGGTCCTACGAGCAGTACTTC. Protein sequence: CASSPYMGSYEQYF.

CDR3 loop: CASSGRPGNEQFF. CDR3 DNA: TGTGCCAGCAGCGGAAGACCCGGGAATGAGCAGTTCTTC. The chain links TRBV7-6 to TRBJ2-1; the D is unclear. The CDR3 is made up of 13 amino acids. The V end was cut by 5 bases, the J end by 7 bases, with 12 bases between. CDR1 SGHVS and CDR2 FNYEAQ come from the germline V gene. Filled out from reference TRBV7-6 and TRBJ2-1, the complete variable domain reads GAGVSQSPRYKVTKRGQDVALRCDPISGHVSLYWYRQALGQGPEFLTYFNYEAQQDKSGLPNDRFSAERPEGSISTLTIQRTEQRDSAMYRCASSGRPGNEQFFGPGTRLTVL.

The gene calls are TRBV18 and TRBJ2-6; 9 bases line up with TRBD1. The V gene's germline CDR1 is KGHSH and CDR2 LQKENI. J gave up 0 bases and V 1 base, and 1 base lay outside the gene matches. This CDR3 has 17 amino acids. CDR3 sequence: CASSPRGQGSGANVLTF. The CDR3 bases are TGTGCCAGCTCACCACGGGGACAGGGCTCTGGGGCCAACGTCCTGACTTTC. Full variable domain (outside the CDR3, taken from reference TRBV18 and TRBJ2-6): NAGVMQNPRHLVRRRGQEARLRCSPMKGHSHVYWYRQLPEEGLKFMVYLQKENIIDESGMPKERFSAEFPKEGPSILRIQQVVRGDSAAYFCASSPRGQGSGANVLTFGAGSRLTVL.

This clone was recorded once. The rearrangement joins TRBV4-2 to TRBJ2-7; 10 bases fit TRBD2. The CDR3 is made up of 15 amino acids. Germline V CDR1 and CDR2: LGHNA, YNFKEQ. With 4 bases clipped from V and 5 bases from J, the junction kept 8 bases outside the gene matches. CDR3 DNA: TGTGCCAGCAGCCGCAGTCTAGCGGGAGAAAACGAGCAGTACTTC. Translation: CASSRSLAGENEQYF.

The chain links TRBV27 to TRBJ2-7; D unclear. This CDR3 has 15 residues. V was cut by 3 bases and J by 0 bases, with 12 bases left in between. The germline gives CDR1 MNHEY, CDR2 SMNVEV (reference sequence). For the CDR3, the DNA is TGTGCCAGCAGTTTTAACCCGACGAGCTCCTACGAGCAGTACTTC. Translated: CASSFNPTSSYEQYF.

The chain links TRBV5-1 to TRBJ1-4; D not resolved. CDR3 length equals 16 residues. Trimming removed 0 bases from V and 0 bases from J, with 9 bases in between. CDR1 is SGHRS, CDR2 YFSETQ, per germline. The CDR3 coding sequence is TGCGCCAGCAGCTTGGGGGGTCTTGCAACTAATGAAAAACTGTTTTTT. Translation gives CASSLGGLATNEKLFF.

The rearrangement joins TRBV30 to TRBJ2-7; tentatively, D is TRBD1 (5 bases). Germline CDR1 is GTSNPN and CDR2 is SVGIG (reference sequence). This CDR3 is built from 12 residues. The germline V and J ends were trimmed by 5 bases and 6 bases, with 14 bases remaining between them. The CDR3 bases are TGTGCCTGGCAAGACAGAAGCCTCGAGCAGTACTTC. Its protein product is CAWQDRSLEQYF.

CDR3 sequence reads: CASSPEQGAKDTQYF. The CDR3 DNA is TGTGCCAGCAGCCCGGAACAGGGGGCGAAAGATACGCAGTATTTT. V is TRBV5-4 and J is TRBJ2-3, with 9 bases lining up with TRBD1. This CDR3 region has 15 residues. The V gene end was trimmed by 4 bases and the J gene end by 5 bases; junction bases not matched to a gene: 8. From germline, CDR1 is SGHNT and CDR2 YYREEE (reference sequence). Together with reference TRBV5-4 and TRBJ2-3, the CDR3 gives the full variable domain: ETGVTQSPTHLIKTRGQQVTLRCSSQSGHNTVSWYQQALGQGPQFIFQYYREEENGRGNFPPRFSGLQFPNYSSELNVNALELDDSALYLCASSPEQGAKDTQYFGPGTRLTVL.

The chain uses TRBV4-2 and TRBJ2-5; the match to TRBD1 covers 7 bases. The V and J ends lost 1 base and 5 bases, in that order; junction bases with no gene match: 4. The germline gives CDR1 LGHNA, CDR2 YNFKEQ. The CDR3 consists of 14 residues. The CDR3 here is CASSQGQGYETQYF. The CDR3, as DNA: TGTGCCAGCAGCCAAGGACAGGGATACGAGACCCAGTACTTC.

This clone was detected once. The chain recombines TRBV18 with TRBJ2-6, with no clear D. The V gene's germline CDR1 is KGHSH and CDR2 LQKENI. V lost 3 bases, J lost 4 bases, and 10 bases lay in between. This CDR3 is built from 15 residues. The CDR3 DNA follows: TGTGCCAGCTCACCTTTTGGGTCCGGGGCCAACGTCCTGACTTTC. Residues: CASSPFGSGANVLTF.

The chain employs TRBV6-5 and TRBJ2-7, with 7 nucleotides matching TRBD1. CDR1 MNHEY and CDR2 SVGAGI come from the germline V gene. V was clipped by 8 bases and J by 1 base; unmatched bases: 8. The CDR3 is 14 residues long. CDR3 sequence: CASLTETGSYEQYF. The CDR3 coding sequence is TGTGCCAGCCTAACGGAGACAGGGTCCTACGAGCAGTACTTC.

The chain has TRBV2 and TRBJ2-7; the D gene is possibly TRBD1 (6 bases). CDR1 is SNHLY, CDR2 FYNNEI, per germline. V was pared by 7 bases and J by 2 bases, with 15 bases between. This CDR3 is 14 amino acids long. CDR3 coding DNA: TGTGCCAGCATACTGCCACAGGGCGCCTACGAGCAGTACTTC. Amino acids: CASILPQGAYEQYF.

This chain links TRBV21-1 with TRBJ2-3; TRBD2, the table's D call, was not compared with the DNA. TRBV21-1 is reported as a pseudogene. The CDR3 has 20 residues. The CDR3 sequence: CASSKACGTSRISSTDTQYF. In DNA form, the CDR3 reads TGTGCCAGCAGCAAAGCTTGCGGGACTAGCCGAATCTCTAGCACAGATACGCAGTATTTT.

The chain links TRBV10-3 to TRBJ2-3, with 7 nucleotides matching TRBD1. CDR3 length equals 13 residues. Per germline, CDR1 ENHRY and CDR2 SYGVKD. CDR3 loop: CTTQQRQGDTQYF. The CDR3 DNA is TGTACTACACAACAACGACAGGGCGATACGCAGTATTTT.

The chain combines TRBV4-3 with TRBJ2-1; D tentatively reads TRBD1 or TRBD2 (6 bases each). The ends were cut back, 1 base at V and 8 bases at J, with 15 bases in the middle. Per germline, CDR1 LGHNA and CDR2 YSLEER. This CDR3 has 15 amino acids. The CDR3 here is CASSQVGQPGDEQFF. CDR3 nucleotides: TGCGCCAGCAGCCAAGTAGGACAGCCGGGGGATGAGCAGTTCTTC.

V is TRBV7-9 and J is TRBJ1-4; D unresolved. The ends were cut back, 7 bases at V and 5 bases at J, with 17 bases in the middle. Germline values: CDR1 SEHNR, CDR2 FQNEAQ (reference sequence). The CDR3 spans 15 residues. The CDR3 spells CASNKLGQLNEKLFF. The CDR3 nucleotides are TGTGCCAGCAACAAATTGGGCCAGCTAAATGAAAAACTGTTTTTT. Combining the CDR3 with reference TRBV7-9 and TRBJ1-4 gives the whole variable domain DTGVSQNPRHKITKRGQNVTFRCDPISEHNRLYWYRQTLGQGPEFLTYFQNEAQLEKSRLLSDRFSAERPKGSFSTLEIQRTEQGDSAMYLCASNKLGQLNEKLFFGSGTQLSVL.

The chain has TRBV27 and TRBJ2-7, with TRBD2 matching 10 bases. Trimming cost V 1 base and J 5 bases; bases outside gene matches: 8. Per the germline V gene, CDR1 is MNHEY and CDR2 is SMNVEV (reference sequence). This CDR3 region has 16 residues. CDR3 residues: CASSLLRGLAIHEQYF. CDR3 sequence (DNA): TGTGCCAGCAGTTTATTGAGGGGACTAGCGATACACGAGCAGTACTTC.

This rearrangement joins TRBV18 to TRBJ2-1; the D is unclear. V was clipped by 3 bases and J by 0 bases, with 12 bases between them. Germline CDR1 KGHSH, CDR2 LQKENI. This CDR3 comprises 16 residues. This CDR3 reads CASSPLDVSSYNEQFF. CDR3 bases: TGTGCCAGCTCACCTCTGGACGTTAGCTCCTACAATGAGCAGTTCTTC.

Concerning this clone itself: The same CDR3 also results from other DNA sequences found in this sample. The chain carries TRBV9 and TRBJ2-3; TRBD2 matches 8 bases. Trimming took 2 bases from V and 3 from J; bases not matched to a gene: 2. This CDR3 has 14 amino acids. In germline, CDR1 is SGDLS, CDR2 YYNGEE. The DNA for the CDR3 is TGTGCCAGCAGCGTTGGCGGGAGGACAGATACGCAGTATTTT. Translating it yields CASSVGGRTDTQYF.

The CDR3 reads CASSYRDWSYEQYF. Here the CDR3 DNA reads TGTGCCAGCAGTTACCGGGACTGGTCCTACGAGCAGTACTTC. The J gene is TRBJ2-7, the V gene TRBV6-2 or TRBV6-3, with a possible D match to TRBD2 (6 bases). This CDR3 has 14 residues. CDR1 MNHEY and CDR2 SVGEGT come from the germline V gene. Trimming took 2 bases from V and 1 from J, leaving 9 bases between them.

V is TRBV29-1 and J is TRBJ2-5; a possible D gene is TRBD1 (6 bases). The V gene's germline CDR1 is SQVTM and CDR2 ANQGSEA. Trimming took off 7 bases at V and 4 bases at J, with 16 bases between the two ends. The CDR3 loop spans 13 amino acids. The CDR3 spells CSGVRGSGETQYF. CDR3 DNA sequence: TGCAGCGGGGTGAGGGGGTCGGGAGAGACCCAGTACTTC.

This chain uses TRBV6-4 with TRBJ2-1; maybe TRBD2 (6 bases). Germline values: CDR1 MRHNA, CDR2 SNTAGT. Between the trimmed V and J ends, which lost 4 bases and 8 bases, there was a span of 15 bases. This CDR3 comprises 14 residues. The CDR3 nucleotides read TGTGCCAGCAGTGTATCCAGCGGGCTCGATGAGCAGTTCTTC. Translating it yields CASSVSSGLDEQFF.

This chain uses TRBV9 with TRBJ2-1, with 11 bases lining up with TRBD1. The CDR3 is 13 residues long. V trimming: 7 bases; J trimming: 6 bases; junction bases outside the gene matches: 3. The germline CDR1 and CDR2 sequences are SGDLS and YYNGEE. CDR3 sequence reads: CASGQGAVNEQFF. The CDR3 region has the DNA TGTGCCAGCGGACAGGGGGCGGTCAATGAGCAGTTCTTC.

The chain employs TRBV12-5 and TRBJ2-1; D call uncertain. The CDR3 totals 16 residues. CDR1 is LGHNT, CDR2 FRNRAP, per germline. Deletions cut 0 bases from V and 3 bases from J, with 12 bases between. CDR3 nucleotide sequence: TGTGCTAGTGGTTTGGTCCTCAAGGAAGGCTACAATGAGCAGTTCTTC. Translated, it gives CASGLVLKEGYNEQFF.

The CDR3 DNA reads TGTGCCAGCAGTTGGAGCTCCTACAATGAGCAGTTCTTC. This sequence encodes CASSWSSYNEQFF. The chain uses TRBV6-2 or TRBV6-3 and TRBJ2-1; D unclear. The germline CDR1 and CDR2 sequences are MNHEY and SVGEGT. The CDR3 is 13 residues long. V lost 4 bases and J lost 0, with 4 bases in between.

This chain joins TRBV19 and TRBJ2-5; D possibly matches TRBD1 or TRBD2 (6 bases each). The V and J ends lost 3 bases and 5 bases respectively, with 7 bases between them. The CDR3 sequence is 12 residues long. From germline, CDR1 is LNHDA and CDR2 SQIVND (reference sequence). CDR3 bases: TGTGCCAGTAGTATCGGGGGCGAGACCCAGTACTTC. This encodes CASSIGGETQYF.

The chain is built from TRBV7-8 and TRBJ2-1, with D possibly matching TRBD2 (6 bases). This CDR3 has 13 amino acids. Germline V gives CDR1 SGHVS, CDR2 FQNEAQ. V gave up 5 bases and J gave up 7 bases, with 12 bases separating them. The CDR3 loop reads CASSRAGTNEQFF. The CDR3 DNA is TGTGCCAGCAGCAGAGCAGGGACTAATGAGCAGTTCTTC.

The chain links TRBV28 to TRBJ2-3, with unresolved D. CDR3 length: 17 residues. The germline V gene encodes CDR1 MDHEN and CDR2 SYDVKM. Trimming stripped 2 bases from V and 4 bases from J, with 19 bases between. Written as DNA, the CDR3 is TGTGCCAGCAGTTTAGGTGCCAAGGGAACTATACCAGATACGCAGTATTTT. Translated, it gives CASSLGAKGTIPDTQYF.

In nucleotides, the CDR3 is TGCGCCAGCAGTGAAGTGTGGGGAAGGTACAATGAGCAGTTCTTC. This sequence encodes CASSEVWGRYNEQFF. The chain employs TRBV10-1 and TRBJ2-1; the D is unclear. CDR1 is WNHNN, CDR2 SYGVQD, per germline (reference sequence). The CDR3 is 15 residues long. The V end was cut by 3 bases, the J end by 4 bases, with 13 bases between.

This sequence joins TRBV28 and TRBJ2-7, with 7 bases that match TRBD2. This CDR3 has 14 residues. The germline CDR1 and CDR2 sequences are MDHEN and SYDVKM. V was pared by 6 bases and J by 0 bases, with 5 bases of the junction left unmatched. The CDR3, as DNA: TGTGCCAGCAGAACCAGCGGGAACTCCTACGAGCAGTACTTC. Translated: CASRTSGNSYEQYF.

The chain combines TRBV5-1 with TRBJ1-5, with D maybe TRBD1 (5 bases). This CDR3 contains 17 residues. Germline V gene data show CDR1 as SGHRS and CDR2 as YFSETQ. Trimming stripped 4 bases from V and 1 base from J, with 18 bases between. CDR3 loop: CASSPAGGGDSNQPQHF. The CDR3 DNA reads TGCGCCAGCAGCCCGGCGGGTGGCGGGGACAGCAATCAGCCCCAGCATTTT. Using reference TRBV5-1 and TRBJ1-5 for the parts outside the CDR3, the full variable domain is KAGVTQTPRYLIKTRGQQVTLSCSPISGHRSVSWYQQTPGQGLQFLFEYFSETQRNKGNFPGRFSGRQFSNSRSEMNVSTLELGDSALYLCASSPAGGGDSNQPQHFGDGTRLSIL.

The V call is TRBV25-1, the J call TRBJ2-2; 9 nucleotides match TRBD2. The germline gives CDR1 MGHDK, CDR2 SYGVNS. With V trimmed by 8 bases and J by 5 bases, 9 bases remained unmatched. The CDR3 contains 15 residues. The CDR3 loop reads CASGYSGLATGELFF. As DNA, the CDR3 is TGTGCCAGCGGCTACTCGGGACTAGCAACCGGGGAGCTGTTTTTT.